This T cell receptor beta chain was documented in a study of blood T cell repertoires in COVID-19. Per the germline V gene, CDR1 is WNHNN and CDR2 is SYGVQD (reference sequence). V dropped 8 bases and J dropped 6; count of bases not matched to a gene: 7. The CDR3 covers 14 residues. Under the authors' procedure: Amplification of reference gene primers was used by the study to estimate nucleated cell counts. Profiling relied on immunoSEQ multiplex PCR, and the TCRdb table lists in-frame clones only, not all of them. The V and J calls and clone size were taken over from that table, and D and trimming were inferred from the DNA. The data show approximately 240,000 clones, 84% seen once.

The receptor comes from a man aged 50 to 59 with acute or convalescent COVID-19. Material for sequencing was peripheral blood. This rearrangement joins TRBV10-1 to TRBJ1-1; the match to TRBD1 covers 12 bases. The CDR3 region has the DNA TGCGCCAGCGGGACAGGGGGCGCGGGGGCTGAAGCTTTCTTT. Amino acids: CASGTGGAGAEAFF.